Presented here are 14 T cell receptor beta chains from one specimen sequenced in a study of OX40 agonist ivuxolimab in advanced cancers. Clones were sequenced by immunoSEQ multiplex PCR, and TCRdb holds only the in-frame ones, with some missing. The table lists roughly 56,000 clones, 84% of them singletons. Material: CD4+ or CD8+ T cells sorted from blood, obtained in a trial of the OX40 agonist ivuxolimab. The receptors derive from an adult with an advanced solid tumor such as melanoma, head and neck, liver or kidney cancer.

This clone was counted once. J is TRBJ1-1 and V is TRBV18; D is uncertain. Germline CDR1 KGHSH, CDR2 LQKENI. This CDR3 has 15 residues. V was cut by 0 bases and J by 7 bases, with 15 bases left in between. The CDR3 sequence is CASSPPNTLRGEAFF. The CDR3 DNA follows: TGTGCCAGCTCACCACCGAACACTTTGCGGGGTGAAGCTTTCTTT.

The chain joins TRBV5-1 to TRBJ1-2; TRBD1 aligns across 9 bases. CDR3 length: 14 amino acids. Germline V gene lookup returns CDR1 SGHRS and CDR2 YFSETQ. The V and J ends lost 0 bases and 4 bases, in that order; junction bases with no gene match: 1. The CDR3 coding sequence is TGCGCCAGCAGCTTGGGACAGGGGGTCTATGGCTACACCTTC. Translating gives CASSLGQGVYGYTF.

V is TRBV28 and J is TRBJ1-2; TRBD1 aligns across 9 bases. This CDR3 has 15 residues. The J segment lost 4 bases and the V segment lost 6 bases, leaving 9 bases of the junction unmatched. Germline CDR1 and CDR2: MDHEN and SYDVKM. DNA for the CDR3: TGTGCCAGCAGCCCTCCCGGGACAGGGCGCTATGGCTACACCTTC. It specifies CASSPPGTGRYGYTF.

The chain links TRBV6-5 to TRBJ2-2; TRBD1 matches at 8 bases. V shed 2 bases and J 4 bases; nucleotides not matched to a gene: 3. Germline V gene data show CDR1 as MNHEY and CDR2 as SVGAGI. The CDR3 totals 15 residues. The CDR3 DNA reads TGTGCCAGCAGTTACGAGACAGGGGTCACCGGGGAGCTGTTTTTT. It specifies CASSYETGVTGELFF.

This chain joins TRBV29-1 and TRBJ1-1, with no clear D. Trimming cost V 4 bases and J 4 bases, with 7 bases left between them. CDR1 is SQVTM, CDR2 ANQGSEA, per germline. The CDR3 is 11 amino acids. CDR3 in amino acids: CSVVGTTEAFF. CDR3 DNA sequence: TGCAGCGTTGTGGGAACCACTGAAGCTTTCTTT.

The V and J genes are TRBV28 and TRBJ1-5; maybe TRBD1 (5 bases). V shed 3 bases and J shed 10 bases, with 10 bases lying between them. Germline CDR1 MDHEN, CDR2 SYDVKM. The CDR3 runs 12 residues. The CDR3 DNA follows: TGTGCCAGCAGTTTGACAGATCGTCCCCAGCATTTT. This sequence encodes CASSLTDRPQHF.

This sequence joins TRBV4-2 and TRBJ2-5, with TRBD2 matching 16 bases. Germline CDR1 reads LGHNA; CDR2 reads YNFKEQ. With V trimmed by 4 bases and J by 4 bases, 9 bases remained unmatched. The CDR3 sequence is 18 residues long. DNA of the CDR3: TGTGCCAGCAGCCCAGGGACTAGCGGGGGGGATTTCAGAGAGACCCAGTACTTC. This codes for CASSPGTSGGDFRETQYF.

V usage is TRBV19 and J usage is TRBJ1-4; D gene uncertain. CDR1 is LNHDA and CDR2 is SQIVND in the germline V gene (reference sequence). V shed 3 bases and J shed 2 bases, with 7 bases lying between them. The CDR3 is 14 residues long. This CDR3 reads CASSIGSTNEKLFF. The CDR3 coding sequence is TGTGCCAGTAGTATCGGGTCGACTAATGAAAAACTGTTTTTT. The variable domain in full, completed from reference TRBV19 and TRBJ1-4, reads DGGITQSPKYLFRKEGQNVTLSCEQNLNHDAMYWYRQDPGQGLRLIYYSQIVNDFQKGDIAEGYSVSREKKESFPLTVTSAQKNPTAFYLCASSIGSTNEKLFFGSGTQLSVL.

This clone was detected a few times. The chain combines TRBV6-1 with TRBJ2-1; TRBD1 matches at 11 bases. The CDR3 covers 16 residues. The V gene's germline CDR1 is MNHNS and CDR2 SASEGT. Germline trimming cut 4 bases from V and 7 bases from J; bases unmatched to any gene: 9. The CDR3 here is CASSGADRGRENEQFF. The DNA of the CDR3 is TGTGCCAGCAGTGGAGCGGACAGGGGGCGTGAAAATGAGCAGTTCTTC.

Only one count was recorded for this clone. The chain has TRBV27 and TRBJ2-5, with 9 nucleotides matching TRBD2. J was trimmed by 5 bases and V by 0 bases; bases with no gene match: 4. The length of the CDR3 is 15 residues. The germline CDR1 and CDR2 sequences are MNHEY and SMNVEV (reference sequence). The CDR3 reads CASSLSSGRRETQYF. In nucleotides, the CDR3 is TGTGCCAGCAGTTTATCTAGCGGGAGACGGGAGACCCAGTACTTC.

This rearrangement joins TRBV6-6 to TRBJ1-3; D ambiguous. CDR1 and CDR2 (germline): MNHNY, SVGAGI (reference sequence). The CDR3 has 11 residues. V lost 9 bases, J lost 1 base, and 4 bases lay in between. CDR3 loop: CASHSGNTIYF. The CDR3 DNA sequence: TGTGCCAGTCATTCTGGAAACACCATATATTTT.

CDR3: CASSEAPIFYEQYF. CDR3 nucleotides: TGTGCCAGCAGTGAAGCCCCAATTTTCTACGAGCAGTACTTC. The chain couples TRBV2 to TRBJ2-7; D not resolved. The CDR3 length is 14 residues. Germline lookup yields CDR1 SNHLY and CDR2 FYNNEI. V was shortened by 0 bases and J by 3 bases, with 9 bases between the two germline ends.

The V and J genes are TRBV6-1 and TRBJ1-5; D might be TRBD1 (5 bases). Trimming stripped 4 bases from V and 1 base from J, with 11 bases between. Per the germline V gene, CDR1 is MNHNS and CDR2 is SASEGT. The CDR3 consists of 15 residues. The CDR3 reads CASSARGGSNQPQHF. The CDR3 nucleotides are TGTGCCAGCAGTGCTCGGGGGGGAAGCAATCAGCCCCAGCATTTT.

The CDR3 bases are TGTGCCAGCATGGGCGGCGGGTCCTACGAGCAGTACTTC. Residues: CASMGGGSYEQYF. This chain connects TRBV27 to TRBJ2-7; D might be TRBD2 (5 bases). The length of the CDR3 is 13 residues. The ends were cut back, 7 bases at V and 1 base at J, with 11 bases in the middle. The V gene's germline CDR1 is MNHEY and CDR2 SMNVEV (reference sequence).